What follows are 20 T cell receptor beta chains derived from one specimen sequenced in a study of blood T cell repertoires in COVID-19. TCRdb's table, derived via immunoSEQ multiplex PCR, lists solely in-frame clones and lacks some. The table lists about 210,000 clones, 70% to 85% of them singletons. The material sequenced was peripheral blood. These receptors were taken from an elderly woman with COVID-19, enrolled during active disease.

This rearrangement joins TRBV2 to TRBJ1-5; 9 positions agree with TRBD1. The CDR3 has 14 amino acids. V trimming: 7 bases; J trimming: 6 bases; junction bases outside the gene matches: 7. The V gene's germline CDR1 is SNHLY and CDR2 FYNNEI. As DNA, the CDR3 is TGTGCCAGCACCCCTGGGGACAGGGCTCAGCCCCAGCATTTT. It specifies CASTPGDRAQPQHF.

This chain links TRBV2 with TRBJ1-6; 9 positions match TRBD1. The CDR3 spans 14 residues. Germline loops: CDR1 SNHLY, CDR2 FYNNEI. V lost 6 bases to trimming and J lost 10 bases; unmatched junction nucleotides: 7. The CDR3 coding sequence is TGTGCCAGCAGCGCGGGACAGGGTTACTCACCCCTCCACTTT. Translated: CASSAGQGYSPLHF.

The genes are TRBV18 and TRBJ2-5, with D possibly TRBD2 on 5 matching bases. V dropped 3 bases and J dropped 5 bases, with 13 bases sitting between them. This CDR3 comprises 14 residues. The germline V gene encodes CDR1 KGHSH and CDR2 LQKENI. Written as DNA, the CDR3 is TGTGCCAGCTCACCTACAGCCGGCGGGGAGACCCAGTACTTC. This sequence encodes CASSPTAGGETQYF.

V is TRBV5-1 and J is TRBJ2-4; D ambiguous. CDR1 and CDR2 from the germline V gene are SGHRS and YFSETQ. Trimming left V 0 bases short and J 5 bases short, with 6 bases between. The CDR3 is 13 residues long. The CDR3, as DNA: TGCGCCAGCAGCTTGGATCCTCAAAACATTCAGTACTTC. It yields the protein CASSLDPQNIQYF.

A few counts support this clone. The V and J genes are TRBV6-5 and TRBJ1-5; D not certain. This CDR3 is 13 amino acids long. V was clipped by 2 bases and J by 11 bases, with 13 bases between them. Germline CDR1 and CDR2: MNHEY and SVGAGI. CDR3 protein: CASSYEGSMTQHF. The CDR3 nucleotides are TGTGCCAGCAGTTACGAGGGTTCTATGACCCAGCATTTT.

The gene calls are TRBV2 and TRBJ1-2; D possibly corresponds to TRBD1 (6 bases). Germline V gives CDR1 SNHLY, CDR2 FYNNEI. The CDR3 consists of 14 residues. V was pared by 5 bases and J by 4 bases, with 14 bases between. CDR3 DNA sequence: TGTGCCAGCAGTCTCCATGGGGGCGCCTATGGCTACACCTTC. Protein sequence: CASSLHGGAYGYTF.

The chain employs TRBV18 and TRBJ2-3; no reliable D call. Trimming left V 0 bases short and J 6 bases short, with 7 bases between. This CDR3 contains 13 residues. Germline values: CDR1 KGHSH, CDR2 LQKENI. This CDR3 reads CASSPPPADTQYF. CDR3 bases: TGTGCCAGCTCACCACCCCCAGCGGATACGCAGTATTTT.

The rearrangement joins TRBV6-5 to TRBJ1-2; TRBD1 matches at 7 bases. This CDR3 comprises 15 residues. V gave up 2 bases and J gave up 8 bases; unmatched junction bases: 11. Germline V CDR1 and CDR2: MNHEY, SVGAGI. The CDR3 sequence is CASSYRQGRSTGYTF. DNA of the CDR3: TGTGCCAGCAGTTACCGACAGGGTAGATCGACGGGCTACACCTTC.

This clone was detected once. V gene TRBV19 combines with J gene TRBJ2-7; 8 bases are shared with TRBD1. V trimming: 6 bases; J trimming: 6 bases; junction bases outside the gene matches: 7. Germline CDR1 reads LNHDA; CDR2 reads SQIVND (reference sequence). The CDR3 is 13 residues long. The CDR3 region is CASRAGGSSEQYF. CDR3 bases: TGTGCCAGTAGAGCAGGGGGCTCGAGCGAGCAGTACTTC.

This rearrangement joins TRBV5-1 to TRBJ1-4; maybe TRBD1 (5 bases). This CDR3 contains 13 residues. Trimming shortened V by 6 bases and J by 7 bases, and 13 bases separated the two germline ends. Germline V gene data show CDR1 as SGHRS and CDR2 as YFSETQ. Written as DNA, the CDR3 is TGCGCCAGCAATCAGGGATCCGGTGAAAAACTGTTTTTT. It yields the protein CASNQGSGEKLFF.

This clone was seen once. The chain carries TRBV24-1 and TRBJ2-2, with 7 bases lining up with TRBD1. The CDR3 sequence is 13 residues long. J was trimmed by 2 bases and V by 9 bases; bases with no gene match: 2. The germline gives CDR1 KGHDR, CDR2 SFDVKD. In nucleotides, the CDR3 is TGTGCCACCCGGGACAGCAACACCGGGGAGCTGTTTTTT. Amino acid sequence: CATRDSNTGELFF.

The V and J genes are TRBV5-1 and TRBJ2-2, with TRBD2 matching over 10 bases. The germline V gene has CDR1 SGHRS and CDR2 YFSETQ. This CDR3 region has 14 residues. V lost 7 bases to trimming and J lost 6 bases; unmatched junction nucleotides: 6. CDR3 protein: CASAGGLAAGELFF. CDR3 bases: TGCGCCAGCGCCGGTGGACTAGCGGCCGGGGAGCTGTTTTTT.

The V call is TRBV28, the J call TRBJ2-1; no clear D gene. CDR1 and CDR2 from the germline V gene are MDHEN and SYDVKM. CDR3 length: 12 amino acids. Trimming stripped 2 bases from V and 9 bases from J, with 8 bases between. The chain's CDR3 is CASSLEKLEQFF. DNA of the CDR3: TGTGCCAGCAGTTTAGAAAAGCTTGAGCAGTTCTTC. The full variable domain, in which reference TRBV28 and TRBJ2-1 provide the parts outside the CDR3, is DVKVTQSSRYLVKRTGEKVFLECVQDMDHENMFWYRQDPGLGLRLIYFSYDVKMKEKGDIPEGYSVSREKKERFSLILESASTNQTSMYLCASSLEKLEQFFGPGTRLTVL.

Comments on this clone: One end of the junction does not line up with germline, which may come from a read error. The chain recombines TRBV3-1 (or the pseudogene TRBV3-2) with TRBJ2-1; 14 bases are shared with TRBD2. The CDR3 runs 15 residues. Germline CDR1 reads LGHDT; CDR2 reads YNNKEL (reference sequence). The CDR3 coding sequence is TGTGCCAGCAGCCCCGGGACTAGCGGGGGTAATGCGCAGTTCTTC. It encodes CASSPGTSGGNAQFF.

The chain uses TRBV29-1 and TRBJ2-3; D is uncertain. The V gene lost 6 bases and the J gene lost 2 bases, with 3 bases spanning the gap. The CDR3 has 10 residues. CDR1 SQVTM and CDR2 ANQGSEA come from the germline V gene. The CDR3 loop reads CSVYTDTQYF. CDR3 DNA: TGCAGCGTCTACACAGATACGCAGTATTTT.

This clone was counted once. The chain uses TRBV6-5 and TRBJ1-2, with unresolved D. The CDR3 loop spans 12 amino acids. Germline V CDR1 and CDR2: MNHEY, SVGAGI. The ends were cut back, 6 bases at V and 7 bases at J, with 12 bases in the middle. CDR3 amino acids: CASRAGGFGYTF. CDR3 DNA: TGTGCCAGCAGAGCGGGCGGGTTTGGCTACACCTTC.

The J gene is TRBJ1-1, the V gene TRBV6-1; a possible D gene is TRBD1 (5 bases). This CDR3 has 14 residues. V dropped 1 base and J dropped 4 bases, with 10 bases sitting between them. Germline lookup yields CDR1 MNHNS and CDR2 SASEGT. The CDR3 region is CASSEDYRTTEAFF. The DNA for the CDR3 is TGTGCCAGCAGTGAAGACTACAGGACCACTGAAGCTTTCTTT.

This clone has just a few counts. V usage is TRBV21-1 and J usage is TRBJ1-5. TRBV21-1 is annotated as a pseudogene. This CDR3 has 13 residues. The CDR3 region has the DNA TGTGCCAGCAGCAAACGGGTACATCAGCCCCAGCATTTT. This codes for CASSKRVHQPQHF.

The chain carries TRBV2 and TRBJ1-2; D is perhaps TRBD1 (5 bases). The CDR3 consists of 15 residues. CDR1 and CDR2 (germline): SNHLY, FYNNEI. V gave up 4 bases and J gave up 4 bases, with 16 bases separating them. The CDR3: CASSGGAGRIYGYTF. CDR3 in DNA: TGTGCCAGCAGTGGGGGTGCGGGACGGATCTATGGCTACACCTTC.

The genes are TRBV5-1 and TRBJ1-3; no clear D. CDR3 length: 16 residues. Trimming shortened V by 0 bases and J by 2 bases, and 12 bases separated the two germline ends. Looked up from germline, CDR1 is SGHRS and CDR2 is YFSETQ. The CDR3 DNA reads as TGCGCCAGCAGCTTGGAGCTTACCTCGCCTGGAAACACCATATATTTT. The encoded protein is CASSLELTSPGNTIYF.